This TCR beta chain was sequenced for a study of T cell responses to AZD1222 COVID-19 vaccine (TCRdb year 2021). In the study overall: Because spike-specific TCR depth and breadth did not differ between the two schedules, AZD1222 recipients who got a second dose at roughly 4 weeks were pooled with those who got a second dose at roughly 12 weeks. TCR sequencing was performed for some 250 trial participants, of whom around 210 were given two doses of AZD1222 and around 25 were given two doses of MenACWY control vaccine. Trial participants were enrolled into age subgroups of 18-55, 56-69 and 70-plus years, which contained about 150, 27 and 61 TCR-sequenced participants, respectively.

As concerns this clone: Its antigen is still unknown. No much larger clone exists at a distance of one base, and base qualities are not known.

Broad study findings and their caveats: Because no samples from the day 14 peak response were available, repertoires could be characterized only after the peak T cell response. A significant rise in spike-specific TCR breadth and depth was observed after two AZD1222 doses relative to day 0 and relative to MenACWY recipients. In the small 56-69-year group, the increase in depth fell short of significance, most likely because of low power. Participants were mostly white British, with more females than males. The authors suggested clonal diversity may have been underestimated. The vaccine-associated CD4 TCRs covered the entire spike protein, and the dominant responses fell in regions 160-218 and 743-854. Conclusions about previously exposed vaccinees were limited because only 5 or 6 AZD1222 recipients were SARS-CoV-2 seropositive at baseline. Nearly half of unique spike-specific TCRs reportedly recognized epitopes outside regions mutated in the B.1.351 and B.1.1.7 variants.

The CDR3 goes from the cysteine to the phenylalanine over 15 residues. Of all the DNA, just the CDR3 is kept, 45 bases in frame from base 1. V loses 4 bases at its end and J loses 5 bases; junction bases beyond the gene matches: 5. Reading the germline V gene gives CDR1 MNHEY and CDR2 SVGAGI. The CDR3 regions of human TCRbeta chains were analyzed by immunosequencing. In the original analysis: Repertoire TCRs were matched against a reference library of SARS-CoV-2-specific TCRs generated with the MIRA antigen-specificity platform. Breadth meant the fraction of unique TCRs that were SARS-CoV-2-associated, whereas depth meant the fraction of total T cells that were SARS-CoV-2-associated. Each spike-specific TCR was assigned to its reactive spike region and to a CD4 or CD8 class using the MIRA data. Log10-transformed breadth and depth values were compared by one-way ANOVA with Sidak's multiple comparisons tests. TCRdb re-hosts the immuneACCESS table, in-frame sequences only. Its copies lack some clones; in the studies checked, an unresolved V gene accounts for under half of them, and the cause for the rest is not known. The V and J calls and clone size were taken over from that table, and D and trimming were inferred from the DNA. Across this sample there are nearly 110,000 clones, with roughly 88% seen only once. 5% to 5.5% of the sample is in the top ten clones.

What the time point label conveys for this sample: baseline before first vaccination. Vaccinee samples were obtained from the UK trials COV001 and COV002, which included a single-blind randomized controlled phase 2/3 trial of AZD1222 (ChAdOx1 nCoV-19) in healthy adults. For TCRbeta chain sequencing, PBMC samples were collected from trial participants at day 0 and at day 28 after the second dose. The sequence links TRBV6-5 to TRBJ2-2, and TRBD1 matches 9 of the central bases. The sequencing used peripheral blood, collected on day 0 of AZD1222 vaccination. The TCR sequence derives from an adult in good health. The sequenced DNA: TGTGCCAGCAGTTTTTTTGGGACAGGGACCGGGGAGCTGTTTTTT. Translation gives CASSFFGTGTGELFF.